The TCR beta chain under discussion was sequenced for a study of graft-versus-host responses after intestinal transplantation. Study in general: Each recipient received anti-thymocyte globulin induction, then tacrolimus and steroids for two to three years.

Measured with immunoSEQ multiplex PCR; TCRdb has only the in-frame clones, and not every one. The top ten hold about 0.93% of the sample, which has about 27,000 clones, around 80% seen once. The germline V gene encodes CDR1 SGDLS and CDR2 YYNGEE. This CDR3 comprises 13 residues. Trimming took 4 bases from V and 7 from J, leaving 14 bases between them. Points on this clone: The target antigen is unknown.

The study's findings and limits: GvH clonotypes were identified within recipient marrow, with a subset emerging first in ileum or blood. Allografts of one patient group, those with graft-donor T cell macrochimerism, had high graft-versus-host to host-versus-graft clonal ratios.

This chain joins TRBV9 and TRBJ1-1, with a possible D match to TRBD1 (5 bases). The material sequenced was unstimulated CD8+ T cells sorted from spleen or lymph node cells, taken before transplant. This TCR derives from a human donor who was the organ donor for an intestinal transplant. CDR3 DNA sequence: TGTGCCAGCAGCCCACAGGTTACGGTTGAAGCTTTCTTT. This encodes CASSPQVTVEAFF.